These 25 T cell receptor beta chains originate from one sample sequenced in a study of blood T cell repertoires in COVID-19. The table came from immunoSEQ multiplex PCR; TCRdb's copy has only in-frame clones and leaves some out. The data contain a few hundred thousand clones, approximately 90% of them singletons. The sequencing input was PBMCs or T cells enriched from blood (not recorded which). Receptor source: a woman younger than 45 who had recovered from COVID-19.

The gene calls are TRBV27 and TRBJ2-7; 9 bases fit TRBD2. Germline trimming cut 5 bases from V and 3 bases from J; bases unmatched to any gene: 5. Germline CDR1 MNHEY, CDR2 SMNVEV (reference sequence). The CDR3 is 14 amino acids. This CDR3 reads CASSLAGQNYEQYF. In DNA form, the CDR3 reads TGTGCCAGCAGTCTAGCGGGACAGAACTACGAGCAGTACTTC.

As DNA, the CDR3 is TGTGCCAGCAGTCAAGACTGGACAGAAGAAGAGACCCAGTACTTC. Translated: CASSQDWTEEETQYF. The V call is TRBV28, the J call TRBJ2-5; a possible D gene is TRBD1 (6 bases). This CDR3 spans 15 amino acids. Germline CDR1 reads MDHEN; CDR2 reads SYDVKM. Trimming pared 5 bases from V and 3 bases from J, leaving 16 bases between.

This rearrangement joins TRBV27 to TRBJ1-5; D gene uncertain. CDR1 and CDR2 from the germline V gene are MNHEY and SMNVEV (reference sequence). V was trimmed by 6 bases and J by 6 bases, leaving 15 bases between them. The CDR3 is made up of 14 amino acids. The CDR3 reads CASSSSGSSQPQHF. The CDR3 region has the DNA TGTGCCAGCAGCTCCTCAGGTTCGAGTCAGCCCCAGCATTTT.

This clone was detected once. This rearrangement joins TRBV6-1 to TRBJ1-1, with D uncertain. CDR1 MNHNS and CDR2 SASEGT come from the germline V gene. Between the trimmed V and J ends, which lost 3 bases and 1 base, there was a span of 6 bases. The CDR3 is 13 amino acids. The CDR3, as DNA: TGTGCCAGCAGTGATGGGCCGAACACTGAAGCTTTCTTT. Protein: CASSDGPNTEAFF.

In its sample, this clone was seen a few times. J is TRBJ1-1 and V is TRBV5-8, with 8 positions matching TRBD1. Germline V lookup: CDR1 SGHTS, CDR2 YDEGEE. This CDR3 has 14 residues. V lost 3 bases and J lost 3; bases outside the gene matches: 4. CDR3 in amino acids: CASSSGQADTEAFF. DNA of the CDR3: TGTGCCAGCAGCTCGGGACAGGCCGACACTGAAGCTTTCTTT.

V is TRBV5-5 and J is TRBJ1-1; the match to TRBD1 covers 7 bases. Trimming removed 4 bases from V and 6 bases from J; junction bases left unmatched: 6. The CDR3 is 13 residues long. CDR1 and CDR2 (germline): SGHKS, YYEKEE (reference sequence). This CDR3 reads CASSLTGESEAFF. CDR3 coding DNA: TGTGCCAGCAGCCTCACAGGGGAGTCTGAAGCTTTCTTT.

The chain is built from TRBV30 and TRBJ1-2; D gene unclear. Germline V gives CDR1 GTSNPN, CDR2 SVGIG (reference sequence). This CDR3 comprises 12 residues. Trimming took 1 base from V and 8 from J, leaving 11 bases between them. The CDR3 DNA sequence: TGTGCCTGGAGTGCCGGGATTCTGGGCTACACCTTC. Translated: CAWSAGILGYTF.

The J gene is TRBJ2-3, the V gene TRBV28; D is perhaps TRBD2 (6 bases). Germline CDR1 and CDR2: MDHEN and SYDVKM. The V end was cut by 5 bases, the J end by 0 bases, with 12 bases between. The length of the CDR3 is 15 residues. CDR3 loop: CASSQRLGSTDTQYF. The CDR3 nucleotides read TGTGCCAGCAGTCAAAGACTAGGGAGCACAGATACGCAGTATTTT.

The chain combines TRBV5-4 with TRBJ1-1, with 7 bases that match TRBD1. CDR3 length: 14 amino acids. The junction had 7 bases not matched to a gene; V was cut back by 4 bases and J by 4 bases. CDR1 is SGHNT and CDR2 is YYREEE in the germline V gene (reference sequence). The CDR3 reads CASSPTGTATEAFF. CDR3 bases: TGTGCCAGCAGCCCGACCGGGACAGCCACTGAAGCTTTCTTT.

This clone was seen only a few times. The chain carries TRBV7-9 and TRBJ2-7; D is possibly TRBD1 (6 bases). This CDR3 contains 14 residues. V lost 4 bases and J lost 2, with 12 bases in between. In germline, CDR1 is SEHNR, CDR2 FQNEAQ (reference sequence). The CDR3 sequence: CASSSQGVAYEQYF. In DNA, the CDR3 is TGTGCCAGCAGCTCACAGGGTGTCGCCTACGAGCAGTACTTC.

The V call is TRBV6-5, the J call TRBJ2-2; the D gene is possibly TRBD1 (5 bases). Looked up from germline, CDR1 is MNHEY and CDR2 is SVGAGI. The V end was cut by 6 bases, the J end by 0 bases, with 8 bases between. The CDR3 is 14 amino acids. Here the CDR3 reads CASSRTTNTGELFF. The CDR3 nucleotides read TGTGCCAGCAGCCGGACAACGAACACCGGGGAGCTGTTTTTT.

The CDR3 sequence: CASSPRVGGSSYEQYF. The CDR3 DNA sequence: TGTGCCAGCTCACCAAGGGTTGGCGGGAGCTCCTACGAGCAGTACTTC. The V and J genes are TRBV18 and TRBJ2-7; 7 bases agree with TRBD2. V lost 2 bases, J lost 0 bases, and 7 bases stayed unmatched. This CDR3 spans 16 amino acids. The germline gives CDR1 KGHSH, CDR2 LQKENI.

The chain combines TRBV6-6 with TRBJ2-3; 11 bases align to TRBD2. This CDR3 is built from 15 residues. V lost 6 bases, J lost 6 bases, and 8 bases stayed unmatched. Germline CDR1 is MNHNY and CDR2 is SVGAGI (reference sequence). The CDR3 loop is CASSGKGLAVDTQYF. For the CDR3, the DNA is TGTGCCAGCAGCGGAAAGGGACTAGCGGTGGATACGCAGTATTTT.

The chain recombines TRBV7-3 with TRBJ2-1; weak D call: TRBD2 (5 bases). Germline assignment: CDR1 SGHTA and CDR2 FQGTGA. This CDR3 comprises 15 residues. Trimming took off 3 bases at V and 3 bases at J, with 12 bases between the two ends. The CDR3, as DNA: TGTGCCAGCAGCTTGTACTTCGGAGGCTACAATGAGCAGTTCTTC. Its translation: CASSLYFGGYNEQFF.

The chain uses TRBV5-1 and TRBJ2-1; 10 nucleotides line up with TRBD2. The CDR3 contains 16 residues. The germline V gene has CDR1 SGHRS and CDR2 YFSETQ. V lost 0 bases, J lost 2 bases, and 2 bases stayed unmatched. The CDR3, as DNA: TGCGCCAGCAGCTTGGATAGCGGGAGGACCTACAATGAGCAGTTCTTC. Translating gives CASSLDSGRTYNEQFF.

The rearrangement joins TRBV7-9 to TRBJ1-1; D not certain. The CDR3 is made up of 15 amino acids. The V gene's germline CDR1 is SEHNR and CDR2 FQNEAQ (reference sequence). Trimming removed 3 bases at V and 2 bases at J, with 13 bases between. The CDR3 region has the DNA TGTGCCAGCAGCTTGACTGAGGGTATTAACACTGAAGCTTTCTTT. Its protein product is CASSLTEGINTEAFF.

This chain joins TRBV7-2 and TRBJ2-7, with D possibly matching TRBD2 (6 bases). The CDR3 contains 13 residues. V was shortened by 0 bases and J by 6 bases, with 9 bases between the two germline ends. Germline V gene sequence: CDR1 SGHTA, CDR2 FQGNSA. This chain's CDR3 is CASSLARELEQYF. In DNA form, the CDR3 reads TGTGCCAGCAGCTTAGCGCGGGAACTCGAGCAGTACTTC.

V and J are TRBV4-3 and TRBJ2-1; a possible D gene is TRBD2 (7 bases). CDR3 size: 20 residues. The germline V gene has CDR1 LGHNA and CDR2 YSLEER. V lost 0 bases, J lost 3 bases, and 24 bases lay in between. Here the CDR3 reads CASSQDRIVAGASGYNEQFF. The DNA for the CDR3 is TGCGCCAGCAGCCAAGATCGTATTGTGGCGGGGGCTAGCGGCTACAATGAGCAGTTCTTC.

This clone came up once. V and J are TRBV11-2 and TRBJ2-7; 7 bases match TRBD2. V dropped 1 base and J dropped 4; count of bases not matched to a gene: 4. CDR3 length: 14 residues. Germline V gene lookup returns CDR1 SGHAT and CDR2 FQNNGV. The CDR3 region has the DNA TGTGCCAGCAGCTTAGTTTCTAGCGGTTACGAGCAGTACTTC. Translation gives CASSLVSSGYEQYF.

The V call is TRBV6-5, the J call TRBJ1-3; D uncertain. The CDR3 runs to 14 residues. Between the trimmed V and J ends, which lost 6 bases and 9 bases, there was a span of 18 bases. CDR1 is MNHEY, CDR2 SVGAGI, per germline. The CDR3 DNA reads as TGTGCCAGCAGACCGGGATCCCATTCGGCCACCATATATTTT. Amino acids: CASRPGSHSATIYF.

This chain links TRBV11-3 with TRBJ1-1; D uncertain. In germline, CDR1 is SGHNT, CDR2 YENEEA. The CDR3 extends over 14 amino acids. V was clipped by 5 bases and J by 1 base, with 11 bases between them. The CDR3 nucleotides are TGTGCCAGCAGCCCGTCGACAAAGAACACTGAAGCTTTCTTT. Protein sequence: CASSPSTKNTEAFF.

The rearrangement links TRBV24-1 to TRBJ1-2; tentatively, D is TRBD1 (5 bases). Germline assignment: CDR1 KGHDR and CDR2 SFDVKD. The CDR3 totals 12 residues. Trimming took off 9 bases at V and 8 bases at J, with 15 bases between the two ends. CDR3 amino acids: CATWRGGEGYTF. DNA for the CDR3: TGTGCCACCTGGCGGGGAGGGGAAGGCTACACCTTC.

The chain recombines TRBV24-1 with TRBJ1-1; TRBD1 matches at 9 bases. V lost 7 bases and J lost 4; bases outside the gene matches: 9. Germline V gene data show CDR1 as KGHDR and CDR2 as SFDVKD. The CDR3 is 15 residues long. CDR3 sequence (DNA): TGTGCCACCAGAGCTGGGACAGGGTTAGCCACTGAAGCTTTCTTT. This codes for CATRAGTGLATEAFF.

CDR3 nucleotide sequence: TGTGCCAGTAGTATTAGTTCCACTAGCGGGGAGGGAAATGAGCAGTTCTTC. Protein product: CASSISSTSGEGNEQFF. The chain joins TRBV19 to TRBJ2-1; 10 bases align to TRBD2. The CDR3 totals 17 residues. Germline V gene sequence: CDR1 LNHDA, CDR2 SQIVND (reference sequence). After removal of 3 bases from V and 7 bases from J, the junction contained 12 bases not matched to a gene.

The V gene is TRBV12-3 or TRBV12-4, the J gene TRBJ1-1; D unresolved. The CDR3 is 13 residues long. Trimming removed 2 bases at V and 0 bases at J, with 4 bases between. DNA for the CDR3: TGTGCCAGCAGTTTACACATGAACACTGAAGCTTTCTTT. Translating gives CASSLHMNTEAFF.